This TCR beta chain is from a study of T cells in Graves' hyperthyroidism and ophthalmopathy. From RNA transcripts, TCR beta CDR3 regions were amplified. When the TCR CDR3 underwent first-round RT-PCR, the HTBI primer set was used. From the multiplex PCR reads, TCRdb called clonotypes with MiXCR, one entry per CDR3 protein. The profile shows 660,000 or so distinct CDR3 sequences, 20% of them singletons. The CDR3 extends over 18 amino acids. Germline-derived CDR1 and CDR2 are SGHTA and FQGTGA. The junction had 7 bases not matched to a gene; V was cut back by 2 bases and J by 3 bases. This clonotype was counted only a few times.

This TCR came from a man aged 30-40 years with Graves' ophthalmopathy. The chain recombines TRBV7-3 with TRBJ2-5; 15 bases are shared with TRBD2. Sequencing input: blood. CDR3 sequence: CASSLPWTSGREKETQYF. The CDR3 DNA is TGTGCCAGCAGCTTACCCTGGACTAGCGGGAGGGAAAAAGAGACCCAGTACTTC.